Below are 11 T cell receptor beta chains sequenced from a single sample in a study of blood T cell repertoires in COVID-19. Sequenced by immunoSEQ multiplex PCR; TCRdb stores in-frame clones only, minus some. This sample has about 240,000 clones, with 82% found just once. The sequenced sample consisted of peripheral blood. The receptors come from a woman aged 55-70 years with active or convalescent COVID-19.

The chain employs TRBV29-1 and TRBJ2-2; tentative D call: TRBD2 (5 bases). This CDR3 region has 15 residues. Looked up from germline, CDR1 is SQVTM and CDR2 is ANQGSEA. V gave up 5 bases and J gave up 0 bases, with 13 bases separating them. The CDR3 spells CSVSPTGTNTGELFF. The CDR3 DNA sequence: TGCAGCGTTAGCCCCACGGGGACGAACACCGGGGAGCTGTTTTTT.

V is TRBV18 and J is TRBJ1-1; D call uncertain. The CDR3 has 15 residues. Germline V lookup: CDR1 KGHSH, CDR2 LQKENI. The germline V and J ends were trimmed by 3 bases and 0 bases, with 11 bases remaining between them. CDR3 residues: CASSPQDIVNTEAFF. In DNA, the CDR3 is TGTGCCAGCTCACCTCAGGATATTGTGAACACTGAAGCTTTCTTT.

The chain is built from TRBV30 and TRBJ2-7; possible D gene TRBD2, 5 bases. V lost 8 bases, J lost 4 bases, and 12 bases lay in between. Germline loops: CDR1 GTSNPN, CDR2 SVGIG (reference sequence). The CDR3 is 11 residues long. CDR3 in amino acids: CAGRVSYEQYF. The CDR3 DNA sequence: TGTGCCGGGCGGGTGTCTTACGAGCAGTACTTC.

The chain has TRBV6-6 and TRBJ2-2; D might be TRBD2 (5 bases). CDR1 and CDR2 (germline): MNHNY, SVGAGI (reference sequence). The V and J ends lost 6 bases and 5 bases respectively, with 16 bases between them. The CDR3 runs 15 residues. The CDR3 region is CASSPLGSPTGELFF. For the CDR3, the DNA is TGTGCCAGCAGCCCCTTGGGGAGCCCGACCGGGGAGCTGTTTTTT.

This clone was counted a single time. V gene TRBV5-4 combines with J gene TRBJ2-3; TRBD2 agrees at 9 bases. Germline V gives CDR1 SGHNT, CDR2 YYREEE (reference sequence). Trimming at V came to 0 bases and at J to 6 bases, leaving 8 bases not matched to a gene. The CDR3 is 16 residues long. The CDR3 here is CASSLALAGRRDTQYF. CDR3 nucleotide sequence: TGTGCCAGCAGCTTGGCTCTAGCGGGGAGGCGGGATACGCAGTATTTT.

This chain links TRBV2 with TRBJ1-1, with TRBD1 as a possible D gene (5 bases). The length of the CDR3 is 13 residues. In germline, CDR1 is SNHLY, CDR2 FYNNEI. V was shortened by 5 bases and J by 1 base, with 8 bases between the two germline ends. The CDR3 nucleotides are TGTGCCAGCAGTATAACAGGGAACACTGAAGCTTTCTTT. The encoded protein is CASSITGNTEAFF.

V and J are TRBV5-6 and TRBJ1-1; no clear D gene. Trimming stripped 4 bases from V and 1 base from J, with 8 bases between. Germline V gene lookup returns CDR1 SGHDT and CDR2 YYEEEE. This CDR3 has 13 amino acids. CDR3 amino acids: CASSLRGNTEAFF. For the CDR3, the DNA is TGTGCCAGCAGCCTGAGAGGGAACACTGAAGCTTTCTTT.

The V gene is TRBV7-9, the J gene TRBJ2-2; D not certain. CDR1 and CDR2 from the germline V gene are SEHNR and FQNEAQ (reference sequence). The CDR3 runs 15 residues. V was shortened by 5 bases and J by 5 bases, with 15 bases between the two germline ends. The CDR3 sequence is CASSPTKYGTGELFF. The CDR3 nucleotides read TGTGCCAGCAGCCCGACCAAGTACGGGACCGGGGAGCTGTTTTTT.

In this sample, this clone turned up a few times. The chain employs TRBV6-5 and TRBJ1-5; 8 bases are shared with TRBD1. CDR1 and CDR2 (germline): MNHEY, SVGAGI. The CDR3 is 16 residues long. J lost 3 bases, V lost 2 bases, and 6 bases had no gene match. CDR3 in DNA: TGTGCCAGCAGTTACGGAGACAGGGGTGTCAATCAGCCCCAGCATTTT. Translation gives CASSYGDRGVNQPQHF.

The CDR3 loop is CASSTTGGNNEQFF. The CDR3 nucleotides are TGTGCCAGTAGTACGACAGGGGGAAACAATGAGCAGTTCTTC. This chain uses TRBV19 with TRBJ2-1; the match to TRBD1 covers 9 bases. Trimming at V came to 4 bases and at J to 5 bases, leaving 3 bases not matched to a gene. The CDR3 consists of 14 residues. CDR1 is LNHDA, CDR2 SQIVND, per germline (reference sequence).

The gene calls are TRBV23-1 and TRBJ2-7; D is ambiguous. TRBV23-1 carries the ORF label, with uncertain function. V lost 7 bases and J 5 bases, leaving 30 bases between the germline ends. The CDR3 is 18 amino acids. The CDR3 DNA sequence: TGCGCCAGCACCCCCTCCCCCGGCCGGAGCCTTACATTCCACGAGCAGTACTTC. It yields the protein CASTPSPGRSLTFHEQYF.